A single sample is the source of the 8 T cell receptor beta chains below, sequenced in a study of blood T cell repertoires in COVID-19. Method: immunoSEQ multiplex PCR; TCRdb's copy keeps in-frame clones and lacks some. The sample holds about 42,000 clones, about 75% seen once. Sequencing was done on a sample of peripheral blood. These receptors originate from a man aged 65 to 79 with active or convalescent COVID-19.

The V and J genes are TRBV30 and TRBJ2-7, with D possibly TRBD2 on 6 matching bases. Germline V gives CDR1 GTSNPN, CDR2 SVGIG (reference sequence). V shed 0 bases and J shed 2 bases, with 8 bases lying between them. The length of the CDR3 is 13 residues. CDR3 nucleotides: TGTGCCTGGAGTGTGGGGGGTACCTACGAGCAGTACTTC. It encodes CAWSVGGTYEQYF.

This chain connects TRBV13 to TRBJ2-2, with D perhaps TRBD2 (7 bases). Per the germline V gene, CDR1 is PRHDT and CDR2 is FYEKMQ (reference sequence). V lost 2 bases to trimming and J lost 3 bases, with 10 bases between them. The CDR3 runs to 15 residues. The CDR3 protein is CASSLMGGHTGELFF. The CDR3 DNA is TGTGCCAGCAGCTTAATGGGGGGGCACACCGGGGAGCTGTTTTTT.

The V call is TRBV10-1, the J call TRBJ1-1; TRBD1 might be the D (6 bases). Looked up from germline, CDR1 is WNHNN and CDR2 is SYGVQD (reference sequence). The CDR3 is made up of 16 amino acids. Between the trimmed V and J ends, which lost 2 bases and 1 base, there was a span of 14 bases. The CDR3 loop is CASSENKSGENTEAFF. For the CDR3, the DNA is TGCGCCAGCAGTGAGAATAAGTCAGGGGAGAACACTGAAGCTTTCTTT.

This chain uses TRBV4-1 with TRBJ1-5, with 8 bases lining up with TRBD1. The CDR3 loop spans 15 amino acids. Trimming cost V 1 base and J 4 bases; bases outside gene matches: 3. The germline V gene has CDR1 MGHRA and CDR2 YSYEKL. CDR3 residues: CASSQGDRRNQPQHF. The CDR3 DNA reads as TGCGCCAGCAGCCAAGGGGACAGGAGAAATCAGCCCCAGCATTTT.

CDR3 sequence (DNA): TGTGCCAGCAGCAAGGGGCAGGGAGGTGGCTACACCTTC. Translated, it gives CASSKGQGGGYTF. The chain couples TRBV25-1 to TRBJ1-2, with a tentative D call TRBD1 (5 bases). Germline assignment: CDR1 MGHDK and CDR2 SYGVNS. V lost 6 bases and J 7 bases, leaving 15 bases between the germline ends. The CDR3 is 13 amino acids.

The chain is built from TRBV9 and TRBJ2-3; possibly TRBD2 for D (5 bases). This CDR3 is built from 15 residues. Trimming removed 0 bases at V and 5 bases at J, with 13 bases between. Per germline, CDR1 SGDLS and CDR2 YYNGEE. The CDR3 region is CASSVDSGRGDTQYF. CDR3 in DNA: TGTGCCAGCAGCGTAGATTCGGGGAGAGGAGATACGCAGTATTTT. The whole variable domain, remainder taken from reference TRBV9 and TRBJ2-3, is DSGVTQTPKHLITATGQRVTLRCSPRSGDLSVYWYQQSLDQGLQFLIQYYNGEERAKGNILERFSAQQFPDLHSELNLSSLELGDSALYFCASSVDSGRGDTQYFGPGTRLTVL.

J is TRBJ2-3 and V is TRBV29-1, with D perhaps TRBD1 (5 bases). Between the trimmed V and J ends, which lost 8 bases and 4 bases, there was a span of 19 bases. The CDR3 has 14 amino acids. The germline V gene has CDR1 SQVTM and CDR2 ANQGSEA. The CDR3, as DNA: TGCAGCCTAACCGAGCAGGGTAGTGCAGATACGCAGTATTTT. Its translation is CSLTEQGSADTQYF.

This clone appeared a single time. CDR3 amino acids: CASRRTGGGQPQHF. For the CDR3, the DNA is TGTGCCAGCAGGAGGACAGGGGGAGGTCAGCCCCAGCATTTT. The genes are TRBV28 and TRBJ1-5; TRBD1 matches at 10 bases. CDR1 MDHEN and CDR2 SYDVKM come from the germline V gene. The CDR3 covers 14 residues. V shed 6 bases, J shed 6 bases, and the junction held 5 bases outside the gene matches.